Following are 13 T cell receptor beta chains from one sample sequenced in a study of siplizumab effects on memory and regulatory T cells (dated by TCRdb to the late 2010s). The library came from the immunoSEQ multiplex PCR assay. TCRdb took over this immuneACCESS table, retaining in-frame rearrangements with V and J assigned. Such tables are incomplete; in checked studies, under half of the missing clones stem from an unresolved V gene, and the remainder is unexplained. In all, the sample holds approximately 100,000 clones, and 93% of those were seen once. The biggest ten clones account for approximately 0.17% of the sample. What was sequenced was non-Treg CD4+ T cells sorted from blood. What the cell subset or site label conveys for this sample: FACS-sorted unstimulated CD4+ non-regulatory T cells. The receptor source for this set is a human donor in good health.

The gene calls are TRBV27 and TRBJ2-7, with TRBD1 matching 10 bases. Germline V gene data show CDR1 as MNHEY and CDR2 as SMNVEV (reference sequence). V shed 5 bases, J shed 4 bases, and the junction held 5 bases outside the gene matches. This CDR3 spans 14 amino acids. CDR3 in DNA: TGTGCCAGCAGTCCGAGACAGGGGGCGTACGAGCAGTACTTC. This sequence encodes CASSPRQGAYEQYF.

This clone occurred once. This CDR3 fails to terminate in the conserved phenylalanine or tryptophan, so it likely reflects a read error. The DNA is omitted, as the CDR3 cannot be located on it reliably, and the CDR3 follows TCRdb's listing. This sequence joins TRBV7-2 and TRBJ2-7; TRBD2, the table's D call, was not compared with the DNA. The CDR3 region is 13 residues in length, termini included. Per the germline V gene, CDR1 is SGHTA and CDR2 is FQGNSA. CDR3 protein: CASSSGLAGGLRI.

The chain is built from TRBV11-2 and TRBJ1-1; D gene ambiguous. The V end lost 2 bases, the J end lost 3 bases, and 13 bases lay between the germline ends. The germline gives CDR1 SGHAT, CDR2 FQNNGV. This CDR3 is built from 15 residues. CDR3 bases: TGTGCCAGCAGCTTACTTGGGATCTCGGACACTGAAGCTTTCTTT. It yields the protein CASSLLGISDTEAFF. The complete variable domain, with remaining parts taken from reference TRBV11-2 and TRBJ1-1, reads EAGVAQSPRYKIIEKRQSVAFWCNPISGHATLYWYQQILGQGPKLLIQFQNNGVVDDSQLPKDRFSAERLKGVDSTLKIQPAKLEDSAVYLCASSLLGISDTEAFFGQGTRLTVV.

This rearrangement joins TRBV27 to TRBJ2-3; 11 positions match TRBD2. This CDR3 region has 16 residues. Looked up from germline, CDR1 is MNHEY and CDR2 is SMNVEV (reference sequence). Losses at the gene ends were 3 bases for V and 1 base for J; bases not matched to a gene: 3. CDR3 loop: CASSFSGGARTDTQYF. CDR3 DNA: TGTGCCAGCAGTTTTAGCGGGGGGGCCCGCACAGATACGCAGTATTTT.

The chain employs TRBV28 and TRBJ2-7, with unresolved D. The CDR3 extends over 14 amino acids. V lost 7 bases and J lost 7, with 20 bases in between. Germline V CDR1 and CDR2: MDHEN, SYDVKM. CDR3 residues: CASNLWLGSMEQYF. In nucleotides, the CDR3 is TGTGCCAGCAACCTATGGCTCGGGTCCATGGAGCAGTACTTC.

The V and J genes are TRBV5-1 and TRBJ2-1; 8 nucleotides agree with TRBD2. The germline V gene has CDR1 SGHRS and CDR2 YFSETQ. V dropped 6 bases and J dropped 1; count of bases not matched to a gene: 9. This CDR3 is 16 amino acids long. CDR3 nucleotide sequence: TGCGCCAGCACCAGGTCGGGAGGGCAGTCCTACAATGAGCAGTTCTTC. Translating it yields CASTRSGGQSYNEQFF.

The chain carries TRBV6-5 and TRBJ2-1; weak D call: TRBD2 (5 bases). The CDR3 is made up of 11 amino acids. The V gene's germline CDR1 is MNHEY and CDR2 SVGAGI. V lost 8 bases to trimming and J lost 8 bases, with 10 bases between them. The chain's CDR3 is CASRIGDEQFF. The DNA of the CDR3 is TGTGCCAGCCGAATCGGGGATGAGCAGTTCTTC.

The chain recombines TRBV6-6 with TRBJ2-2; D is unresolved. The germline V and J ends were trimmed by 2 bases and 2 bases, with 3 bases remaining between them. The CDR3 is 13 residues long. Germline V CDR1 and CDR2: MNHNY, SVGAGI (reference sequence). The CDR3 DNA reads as TGTGCCAGCAGTTACGAAAACACCGGGGAGCTGTTTTTT. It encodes CASSYENTGELFF.

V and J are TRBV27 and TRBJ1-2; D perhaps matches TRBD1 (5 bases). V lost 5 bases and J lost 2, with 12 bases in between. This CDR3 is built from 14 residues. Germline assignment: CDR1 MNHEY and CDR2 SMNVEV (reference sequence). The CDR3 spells CASSPGTQNYGYTF. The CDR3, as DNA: TGTGCCAGCAGTCCCGGGACGCAGAACTATGGCTACACCTTC.

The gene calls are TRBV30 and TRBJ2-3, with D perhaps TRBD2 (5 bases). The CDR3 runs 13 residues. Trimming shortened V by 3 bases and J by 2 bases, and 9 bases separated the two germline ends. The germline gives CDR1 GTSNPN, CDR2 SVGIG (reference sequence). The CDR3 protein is CAWREEVTDTQYF. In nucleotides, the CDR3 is TGTGCCTGGAGAGAGGAGGTCACAGATACGCAGTATTTT.

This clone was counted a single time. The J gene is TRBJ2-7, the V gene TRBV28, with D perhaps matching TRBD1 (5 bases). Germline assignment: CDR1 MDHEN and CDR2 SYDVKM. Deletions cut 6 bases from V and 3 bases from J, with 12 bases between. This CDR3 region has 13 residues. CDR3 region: CASRPGHLYEQYF. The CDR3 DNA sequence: TGTGCCAGCAGGCCTGGACACCTCTACGAGCAGTACTTC.

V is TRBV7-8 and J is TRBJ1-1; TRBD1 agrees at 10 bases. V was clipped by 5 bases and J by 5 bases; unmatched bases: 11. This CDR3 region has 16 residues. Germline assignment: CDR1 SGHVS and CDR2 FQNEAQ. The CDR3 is CASSPPGTGVYTEAFF. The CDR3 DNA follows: TGTGCCAGCAGCCCTCCCGGGACAGGGGTTTATACTGAAGCTTTCTTT.

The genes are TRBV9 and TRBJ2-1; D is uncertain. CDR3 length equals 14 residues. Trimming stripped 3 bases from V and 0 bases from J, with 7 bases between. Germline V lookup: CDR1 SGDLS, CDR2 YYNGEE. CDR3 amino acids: CASSGESSYNEQFF. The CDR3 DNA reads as TGTGCCAGCAGCGGCGAGAGCTCCTACAATGAGCAGTTCTTC.